The text below deals with one TCR beta chain. Its antigen is still unknown. Trimming left V 5 bases short and J 3 bases short, with 20 bases between. This CDR3 spans 16 amino acids. Germline V lookup: CDR1 KGHSH, CDR2 LQKENI. TCRdb re-derived calls from the 5' RACE reads in MiXCR, one entry per CDR3 protein. The profile shows fewer than 650,000 distinct CDR3 sequences, about 20% of them singletons. This sample is drawn from a study of T-cell memory formation after mild COVID-19. Whole-study context: Across donors, TCR clusters were largely donor specific. Study results and caveats: The second-wave clones peaking on day 37 were not confirmed as SARS-CoV-2-specific. The finding that pre-infection memory included some responding clones suggested that cross-reactive memory joined.

V gene TRBV18 combines with J gene TRBJ2-7; D is uncertain. The sequenced material came from PBMCs or a T cell subset sorted from them (not recorded which). This receptor was taken from an adult woman who had mild COVID-19 (a few samples of this study predate the infection). Cell type and time point are not known. The CDR3 nucleotides read TGTGCCAGCTCAGCCGTCGCAAGGCCGTTGGGCTACGAGCAGTACTTC. This codes for CASSAVARPLGYEQYF.